The 22 T cell receptor beta chains listed next were all sequenced from one sample in a study of OX40 agonist ivuxolimab in advanced cancers. Assay used: immunoSEQ multiplex PCR; TCRdb lists only in-frame clones, some missing. The sample consists of some 59,000 clones, 85% to 90% of them appearing once. Sequencing was performed on CD4+ or CD8+ T cells sorted from blood, taken in a trial of the OX40 agonist ivuxolimab. The origin of the receptors is an adult with an advanced solid tumor such as melanoma, head and neck, liver or kidney cancer.

V is TRBV9 and J is TRBJ1-4, with unresolved D. The CDR3 consists of 15 residues. V was cut by 4 bases and J by 7 bases, with 17 bases left in between. The germline V gene has CDR1 SGDLS and CDR2 YYNGEE. The CDR3 DNA is TGTGCCAGCAGCCTCCGGACGGCGGATGGTGAAAAACTGTTTTTT. Its protein is CASSLRTADGEKLFF.

V is TRBV9 and J is TRBJ2-5, with 10 bases fitting TRBD2. The ends lost 4 bases at V and 2 bases at J; junction bases unmatched: 5. CDR1 and CDR2 from the germline V gene are SGDLS and YYNGEE. There are 15 residues in the CDR3. CDR3 in amino acids: CASSISGRPQETQYF. The CDR3 DNA is TGTGCCAGCAGCATTAGCGGGAGGCCTCAAGAGACCCAGTACTTC.

V is TRBV10-3 and J is TRBJ1-6, with 9 bases identical to TRBD1. This CDR3 spans 16 amino acids. Germline V gene lookup returns CDR1 ENHRY and CDR2 SYGVKD. Losses at the gene ends were 7 bases for V and 6 bases for J; bases not matched to a gene: 10. The CDR3 DNA reads TGTGCCATCAATACGGACCGGGACAGGGCTAATTCACCCCTCCACTTT. Translating gives CAINTDRDRANSPLHF.

This sequence joins TRBV15 and TRBJ1-6; D might be TRBD1 (5 bases). V shed 5 bases and J shed 1 base, with 6 bases lying between them. The CDR3 sequence is 14 residues long. CDR1 is LNHNV and CDR2 is YYDKDF in the germline V gene (reference sequence). DNA of the CDR3: TGTGCCACCAGCGGGGCTTCCTATAATTCACCCCTCCACTTT. Translating gives CATSGASYNSPLHF.

The rearrangement links TRBV5-6 to TRBJ2-5; 8 nucleotides match TRBD1. V dropped 0 bases and J dropped 5; count of bases not matched to a gene: 9. The CDR3 spans 16 residues. Germline V lookup: CDR1 SGHDT, CDR2 YYEEEE. The CDR3 sequence is CASSLVAGGLTETQYF. The CDR3 coding sequence is TGTGCCAGCAGCTTGGTGGCAGGGGGCTTGACGGAGACCCAGTACTTC.

The gene calls are TRBV2 and TRBJ1-5, with a tentative D call TRBD1 (5 bases). The CDR3 runs 17 residues. Per the germline V gene, CDR1 is SNHLY and CDR2 is FYNNEI. V was cut by 3 bases and J by 0 bases, with 15 bases left in between. This CDR3 reads CASSEETTVYSNQPQHF. CDR3 sequence (DNA): TGTGCCAGCAGTGAGGAGACGACAGTCTATAGCAATCAGCCCCAGCATTTT.

The chain carries TRBV5-5 and TRBJ1-2, with a weak D call TRBD1 (6 bases). The germline CDR1 and CDR2 sequences are SGHKS and YYEKEE (reference sequence). The CDR3 has 14 residues. V was cut by 4 bases and J by 4 bases, with 14 bases left in between. The CDR3 DNA follows: TGTGCCAGCAGCGCCACAGGGCTGGGCTATGGCTACACCTTC. Its translation: CASSATGLGYGYTF.

The genes are TRBV6-1 and TRBJ1-4, with D tentatively TRBD1 (5 bases). The CDR3 length is 15 residues. The germline gives CDR1 MNHNS, CDR2 SASEGT. The germline V and J ends were trimmed by 3 bases and 4 bases, with 12 bases remaining between them. CDR3 sequence: CASSDSGRNNEKLFF. The CDR3 nucleotides read TGTGCCAGCAGTGATTCGGGACGGAATAATGAAAAACTGTTTTTT.

This chain links TRBV10-3 with TRBJ1-1, with a weak D call TRBD1 (5 bases). CDR1 and CDR2 (germline): ENHRY, SYGVKD. V was shortened by 4 bases and J by 0 bases, with 12 bases between the two germline ends. CDR3 length: 15 amino acids. CDR3 DNA: TGTGCCATCAGTGGTAGGGACGTAATGAACACTGAAGCTTTCTTT. Protein product: CAISGRDVMNTEAFF.

Here the CDR3 reads CASSGTSGLETQYF. The DNA for the CDR3 is TGTGCCAGTAGCGGGACTAGCGGGCTAGAGACCCAGTACTTC. The chain uses TRBV19 and TRBJ2-5, with 12 bases matching TRBD2. The CDR3 is 14 residues long. Germline V gene data show CDR1 as LNHDA and CDR2 as SQIVND (reference sequence). The ends lost 6 bases at V and 4 bases at J; junction bases unmatched: 3.

The rearrangement links TRBV18 to TRBJ1-5; no clear D gene. The CDR3 length is 13 residues. The V and J ends lost 2 bases and 3 bases respectively, with 5 bases between them. Germline assignment: CDR1 KGHSH and CDR2 LQKENI. The CDR3 loop reads CASSPEANQPQHF. The CDR3 DNA reads as TGTGCCAGCTCACCAGAGGCCAATCAGCCCCAGCATTTT.

The chain recombines TRBV5-1 with TRBJ2-2; D uncertain. CDR3 size: 16 residues. V dropped 1 base and J dropped 0 bases, with 10 bases sitting between them. The germline gives CDR1 SGHRS, CDR2 YFSETQ. CDR3 coding DNA: TGCGCCAGCAGCTTGAGCCCCATCGCGAACACCGGGGAGCTGTTTTTT. Its translation: CASSLSPIANTGELFF.

The rearrangement joins TRBV5-1 to TRBJ2-4, with no clear D. V lost 0 bases and J 7 bases, leaving 8 bases between the germline ends. The CDR3 loop spans 13 amino acids. From germline, CDR1 is SGHRS and CDR2 YFSETQ. In DNA, the CDR3 is TGCGCCAGCAGCTTGGGTGGTAGTAACATTCAGTACTTC. This encodes CASSLGGSNIQYF.

This clone was found once. V is TRBV7-9 and J is TRBJ2-1; TRBD2 might be the D (6 bases). Germline CDR1 and CDR2: SEHNR and FQNEAQ (reference sequence). The germline V and J ends were trimmed by 4 bases and 0 bases, with 16 bases remaining between them. The CDR3 runs to 17 residues. This chain's CDR3 is CASSSAGGSSSYNEQFF. CDR3 DNA sequence: TGTGCCAGCAGCTCAGCGGGCGGTTCAAGCTCCTACAATGAGCAGTTCTTC.

The CDR3 DNA is TGTGCCACCAGCCGAAGACAGGGGGACTACAATGAGCAGTTCTTC. Translation gives CATSRRQGDYNEQFF. V is TRBV15 and J is TRBJ2-1, with 9 nucleotides matching TRBD1. CDR1 and CDR2 (germline): LNHNV, YYDKDF (reference sequence). CDR3 length equals 15 residues. After removal of 5 bases from V and 3 bases from J, the junction contained 5 bases not matched to a gene.

The CDR3, as DNA: TGTGCCTGGAGTGCCCGGGGGAGCGGGAGGAATCTCGCGCAGTATTTT. Translating gives CAWSARGSGRNLAQYF. The chain couples TRBV30 to TRBJ2-3; 9 nucleotides agree with TRBD2. There are 16 residues in the CDR3. Germline CDR1 GTSNPN, CDR2 SVGIG (reference sequence). V shed 1 base, J shed 10 bases, and the junction held 15 bases outside the gene matches. The full variable domain, rest sourced from reference TRBV30 and TRBJ2-3, is SQTIHQWPATLVQPVGSPLSLECTVEGTSNPNLYWYRQAAGRGLQLLFYSVGIGQISSEVPQNLSASRPQDRQFILSSKKLLLSDSGFYLCAWSARGSGRNLAQYFGPGTRLTVL.

This clone occurred once. The V call is TRBV30, the J call TRBJ1-1; D ambiguous. Germline assignment: CDR1 GTSNPN and CDR2 SVGIG (reference sequence). This CDR3 is built from 12 residues. Trimming stripped 5 bases from V and 4 bases from J, with 11 bases between. CDR3 sequence: CAWDRLGTEAFF. The CDR3 bases are TGTGCCTGGGATCGGCTAGGCACTGAAGCTTTCTTT.

The chain links TRBV10-3 to TRBJ2-7; TRBD2 is a possible D gene (6 bases). The V and J ends lost 0 bases and 2 bases respectively, with 11 bases between them. Germline-derived CDR1 and CDR2 are ENHRY and SYGVKD. This CDR3 region has 15 residues. DNA of the CDR3: TGTGCCATCAGTGAGTCAACGGGGGTCGCCTACGAGCAGTACTTC. Encoded protein: CAISESTGVAYEQYF.

This sequence joins TRBV6-5 and TRBJ2-2, with D unclear. V lost 3 bases, J lost 4 bases, and 6 bases lay in between. Germline CDR1 and CDR2: MNHEY and SVGAGI. This CDR3 has 13 residues. The CDR3 DNA follows: TGTGCCAGCAGTTATGCCCTCACCGGGGAGCTGTTTTTT. The encoded protein is CASSYALTGELFF.

V usage is TRBV5-6 and J usage is TRBJ1-6; unclear D gene. There are 15 residues in the CDR3. The V end was cut by 0 bases, the J end by 7 bases, with 11 bases between. Germline CDR1 and CDR2: SGHDT and YYEEEE. The CDR3 coding sequence is TGTGCCAGCAGCTTGGAGTCAGCCGCCAATTCACCCCTCCACTTT. Protein sequence: CASSLESAANSPLHF.

The sample holds a few counts of this clone. This chain links TRBV9 with TRBJ1-1, with D hard to call. Trimming removed 4 bases at V and 4 bases at J, with 11 bases between. In germline, CDR1 is SGDLS, CDR2 YYNGEE. The CDR3 is made up of 13 amino acids. Written as DNA, the CDR3 is TGTGCCAGCAGCTACGGAGACGCCACTGAAGCTTTCTTT. Its protein is CASSYGDATEAFF.

V and J are TRBV29-1 and TRBJ2-5; D may be TRBD1 (6 bases). Per germline, CDR1 SQVTM and CDR2 ANQGSEA. Deletions cut 2 bases from V and 5 bases from J, with 12 bases between. This CDR3 comprises 13 residues. CDR3 sequence reads: CSVESSGGETQYF. The CDR3 DNA sequence: TGCAGCGTTGAATCTTCTGGGGGCGAGACCCAGTACTTC.